The following is a TCR beta chain sequence with its context. Germline assignment: CDR1 SGDLS and CDR2 YYNGEE. J was trimmed by 5 bases and V by 3 bases; bases with no gene match: 6. The CDR3 is made up of 14 amino acids. These data belong to a study of T cell changes during pregnancy in multiple sclerosis. The table came from immunoSEQ multiplex PCR; TCRdb's copy has only in-frame clones and leaves some out. The top ten hold around 13% of the sample, which has 38,000 or so clones, under 95% seen once. The specimen was CD8+ T cells from peripheral blood mononuclear cells, collected in the first trimester of pregnancy. The receptor comes from a female donor with multiple sclerosis, enrolled in a pregnancy study. The rearrangement uses TRBV9 and TRBJ2-7; 9 bases are shared with TRBD1. The CDR3 sequence: CASSGGQGIDEQYF. For the CDR3, the DNA is TGTGCCAGCAGCGGGGGACAGGGAATCGACGAGCAGTACTTC.